Here is one T cell receptor (beta chain) with its context. The antigen is unknown. These data come from a study of shared clonotypes between healthy human individuals. Study-level results: Tissues were not sampled, only blood, and their repertoires likely differ. When naive CD4 clonotypes were compared across a handful of donors, about 4.9% were shared.

All donors qualified as healthy HIV-negative adults and had experienced no recent acute infections or vaccinations. V lost 1 base, J lost 6 bases, and 16 bases stayed unmatched. This CDR3 region has 17 residues. Germline V gives CDR1 SGHNT, CDR2 YYREEE (reference sequence). The assay ran at deep level. This table comes from immunoSEQ multiplex PCR, and its TCRdb copy is limited to in-frame clones, with some not included. The table lists about 1.1 million clones, 60% to 80% of them singletons. V is TRBV5-4 and J is TRBJ2-7, with 7 positions matching TRBD2. Sequenced input: memory CD4+ T cells from PBMCs. Noted subset: CD45RA-negative fraction. The sequence came from a man younger than 30 in good health. Some clones in this sample may be carry-over from other donors' samples. The CDR3 sequence: CASSLLASGPIAREQYF. CDR3 in DNA: TGTGCCAGCAGCTTGTTGGCTAGCGGTCCAATAGCGCGCGAGCAGTACTTC.